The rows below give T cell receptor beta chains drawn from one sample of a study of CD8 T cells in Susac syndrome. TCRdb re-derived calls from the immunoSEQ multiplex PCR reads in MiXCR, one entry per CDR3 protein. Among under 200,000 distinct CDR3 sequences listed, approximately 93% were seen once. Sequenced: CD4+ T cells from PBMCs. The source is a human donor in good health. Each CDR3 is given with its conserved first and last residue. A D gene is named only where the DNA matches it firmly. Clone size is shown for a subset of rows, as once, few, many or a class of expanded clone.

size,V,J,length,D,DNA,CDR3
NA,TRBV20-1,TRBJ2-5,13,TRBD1,TGCAGTGCTAGTCGACAGGGCGGAGAGACCCAGTACTTC,CSASRQGGETQYF
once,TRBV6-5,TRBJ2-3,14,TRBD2,TGTGCCAGCAGTCAAGACTGGACTAGGGATACGCAGTATTTT,CASSQDWTRDTQYF
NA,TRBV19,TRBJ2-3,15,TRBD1,TGTGCCAGTAGTCCGGGGACAGGGGTCACAGATACGCAGTATTTT,CASSPGTGVTDTQYF
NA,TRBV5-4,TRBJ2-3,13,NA,TGTGCCAGCACCCTTCGGAGCACAGATACGCAGTATTTT,CASTLRSTDTQYF
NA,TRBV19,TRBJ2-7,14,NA,TGTGCCAGTAGTCCCACGACAGGAACCTACGAGCAGTACTTC,CASSPTTGTYEQYF
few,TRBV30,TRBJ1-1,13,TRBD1,TGTGCCTGGAGTGCGACAGGGCGGACTGAAGCTTTCTTT,CAWSATGRTEAFF
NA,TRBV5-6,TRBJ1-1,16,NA,TGTGCCAGCAGCTTTACACTCAGGGAAGGGAGTACTGAAGCTTTCTTT,CASSFTLREGSTEAFF
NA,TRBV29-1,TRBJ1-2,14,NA,TGCAGCGTTGAAGCCCGAACCTCTAACTATGGCTACACCTTC,CSVEARTSNYGYTF
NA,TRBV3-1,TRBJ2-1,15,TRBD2,TGTGCCAGCAGCCATGTGAGGACTAGGGACAATGAGCAGTTCTTC,CASSHVRTRDNEQFF
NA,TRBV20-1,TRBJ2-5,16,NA,TGCAGTGCTAGAGATCCCTCTTCGGGGAGGCAAGAGACCCAGTACTTC,CSARDPSSGRQETQYF
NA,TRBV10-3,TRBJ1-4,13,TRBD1,TGTGCCATCGGGGGACAGCTGAATGAAAAACTGTTTTTT,CAIGGQLNEKLFF
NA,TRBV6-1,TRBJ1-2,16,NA,TGTGCCAGCAGTGATTCACTTAAAGCGGGGGTCTATGGCTACACCTTC,CASSDSLKAGVYGYTF
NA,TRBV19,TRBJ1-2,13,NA,TGTGCCAGTGACCCAGGACACTTAGGGGGCTACACCTTC,CASDPGHLGGYTF
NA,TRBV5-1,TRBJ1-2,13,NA,TGCGCCAGCAGCTTGGGGGACAAAAGAGGCTACACCTTC,CASSLGDKRGYTF
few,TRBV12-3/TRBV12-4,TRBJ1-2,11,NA,TGTGCCAGCAGTTTGGCAGTTGGCTACACCTTC,CASSLAVGYTF
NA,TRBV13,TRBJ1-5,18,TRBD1,TGTGCCAGCAGCTTAGGGGCAGGGGGTCTATTTGGGGATCAGCCCCAGCATTTT,CASSLGAGGLFGDQPQHF
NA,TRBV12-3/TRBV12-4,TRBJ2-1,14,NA,TGTGCCAGCAGTCTCAACAGGGACTCCGGTGAGCAGTTCTTC,CASSLNRDSGEQFF
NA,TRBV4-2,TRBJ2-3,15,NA,TGTGCCAGCAGCCAAGAAAGGTGGGGCACAGATACGCAGTATTTT,CASSQERWGTDTQYF
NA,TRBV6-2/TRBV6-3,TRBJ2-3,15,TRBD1,TGTGCCAGCAGTTATTTGACAGGGAGCACAGATACGCAGTATTTT,CASSYLTGSTDTQYF
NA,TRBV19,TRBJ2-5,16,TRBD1,TGTGCCAGTAGTATAGAGTGGACAGGGGCCCAAGAGACCCAGTACTTC,CASSIEWTGAQETQYF
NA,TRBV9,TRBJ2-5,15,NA,TGTGCCAGCAGCGACCCGGGGCGGCTCCAAGAGACCCAGTACTTC,CASSDPGRLQETQYF
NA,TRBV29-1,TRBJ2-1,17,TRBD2,TGCAGCGTTGAACCCCCCTTGGTTCTGCGGGGGGGGTTGGAGCAGTTCTTC,CSVEPPLVLRGGLEQFF
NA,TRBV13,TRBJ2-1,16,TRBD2,TGTGCCAGCAGCCCCCCTGGAAAGCGGGGGGCGAAAGAGCAGTTCTTC,CASSPPGKRGAKEQFF
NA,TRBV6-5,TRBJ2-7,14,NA,TGTGCCAGCAGTTACCGCAGAGTCTCCTACGAGCAGTACTTC,CASSYRRVSYEQYF
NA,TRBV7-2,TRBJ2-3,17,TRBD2,TGTGCCAGCAGCTTAGCGCCGGGACTAGCGGGGACAGATACGCAGTATTTT,CASSLAPGLAGTDTQYF
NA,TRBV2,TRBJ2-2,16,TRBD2,TGTGCCAGCAGTTGGACTAGCGGGATTTCCACCGGGGAGCTGTTTTTT,CASSWTSGISTGELFF
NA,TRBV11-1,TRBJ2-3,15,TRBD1,TGTGCCAGCAGCTTAAGACAGGGCAACACAGATACGCAGTATTTT,CASSLRQGNTDTQYF